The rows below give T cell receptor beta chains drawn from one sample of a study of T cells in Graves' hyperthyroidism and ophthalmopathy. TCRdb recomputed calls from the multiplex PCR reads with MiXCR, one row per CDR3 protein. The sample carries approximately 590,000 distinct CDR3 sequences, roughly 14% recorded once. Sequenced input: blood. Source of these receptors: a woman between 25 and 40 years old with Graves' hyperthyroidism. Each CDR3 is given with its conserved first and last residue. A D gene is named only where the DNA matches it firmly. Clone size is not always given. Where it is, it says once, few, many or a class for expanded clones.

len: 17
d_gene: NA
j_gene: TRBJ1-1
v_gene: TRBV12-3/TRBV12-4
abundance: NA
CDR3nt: TGTGCCAGCACTCTCCTCGCCAGTTTCGGGGGGCACACTGAAGCTTTCTTT
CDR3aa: CASTLLASFGGHTEAFF

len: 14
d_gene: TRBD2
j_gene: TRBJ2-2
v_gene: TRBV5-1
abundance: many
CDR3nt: TGCGCCAGCAGCTACGGGACTAGTTTCGGGGAGCTGTTTTTT
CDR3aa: CASSYGTSFGELFF

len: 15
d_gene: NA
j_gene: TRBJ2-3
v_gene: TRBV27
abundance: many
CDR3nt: TGTGCCAGCAGTTCCCACCTGGAGGCCGGGCATACGCAGTATTTT
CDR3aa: CASSSHLEAGHTQYF

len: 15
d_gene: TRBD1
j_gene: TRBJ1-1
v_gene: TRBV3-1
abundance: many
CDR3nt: TGTGCCAGCAGCCGCCGGACAGGGATGGGGACTGAAGCTTTCTTT
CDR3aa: CASSRRTGMGTEAFF

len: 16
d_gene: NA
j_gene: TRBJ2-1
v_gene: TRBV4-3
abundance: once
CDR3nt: TGCGCCAGCATGAGGGGCTTGACTAGCTCCTACAATGAGCAGTTCTTC
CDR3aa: CASMRGLTSSYNEQFF

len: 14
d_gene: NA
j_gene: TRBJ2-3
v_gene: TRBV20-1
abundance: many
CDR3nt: TGCAGTGCGAGGGACTCCAAGGGGACAGATACGCAGTATTTT
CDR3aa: CSARDSKGTDTQYF

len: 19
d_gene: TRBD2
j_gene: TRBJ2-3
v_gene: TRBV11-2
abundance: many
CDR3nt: TGTGCCAGCAGCTTATCCGGGACTAGCGGGATAACTAGCACAGATACGCAGTATTTT
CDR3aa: CASSLSGTSGITSTDTQYF

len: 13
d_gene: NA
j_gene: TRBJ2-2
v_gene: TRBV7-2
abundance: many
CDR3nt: TGTGCCAGCAGCAGAAGAGGAACCGGGGAGCTGTTTTTT
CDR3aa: CASSRRGTGELFF

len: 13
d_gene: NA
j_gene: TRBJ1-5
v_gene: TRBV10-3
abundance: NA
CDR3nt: TGTGCCATCAGGGACAGCAGCTATCAGCCCCAGCATTTT
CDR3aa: CAIRDSSYQPQHF

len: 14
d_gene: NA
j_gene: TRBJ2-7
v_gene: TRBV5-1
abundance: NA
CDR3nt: TGCGCCAGCAGCTTGGATAGGGGGACGACCGAGCAGTACTTC
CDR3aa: CASSLDRGTTEQYF

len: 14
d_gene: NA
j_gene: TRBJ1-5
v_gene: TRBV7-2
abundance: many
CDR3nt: TGTGCCAGCAGCACTGCCACTAGCAATCAGCCCCAGCATTTT
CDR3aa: CASSTATSNQPQHF

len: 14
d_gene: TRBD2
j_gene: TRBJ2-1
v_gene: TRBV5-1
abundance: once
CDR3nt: TGCGCCAGCAGCTTGAATAGCGGGGCAAGGGAGCAGTTCTTC
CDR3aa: CASSLNSGAREQFF

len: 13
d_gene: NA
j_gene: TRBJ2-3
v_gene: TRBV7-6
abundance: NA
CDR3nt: TGTGCCAGCAGCAAAGAGGCTATCCATACGCAGTATTTT
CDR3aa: CASSKEAIHTQYF

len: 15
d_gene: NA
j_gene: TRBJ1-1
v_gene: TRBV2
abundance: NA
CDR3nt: TGTGCCAGCAGTGAAGCGCTTCTAGAGAACACTGAAGCTTTCTTT
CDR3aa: CASSEALLENTEAFF